This T cell receptor beta chain was found in a study of cytomegalovirus exposure and HLA in healthy donors. As for the study in general: Early released data comprised some 85 million unique TCRs from HLA-typed donors. The Caucasian-associated ancestry cluster held roughly 81% of roughly 370 genotyped donors.

The CDR3 extends over 14 amino acids. The V and J ends lost 5 bases and 5 bases, in that order; junction bases with no gene match: 7. The study's findings and limits: HLA alleles showed associations with 16,951 TCR beta sequences in a later analysis, at a 0.05 false discovery rate. Solely CMV serostatus was available to characterize immune exposure.

The PCR was carried out with 60 Vbeta primers and 13 Jbeta primers. The data were produced by immunoSEQ multiplex PCR, yet TCRdb's version contains in-frame clones alone and is incomplete. The profile shows about 160,000 clones, about 74% of them singletons. A few counts support this clone. Antigen unknown. Sequencing was performed on PBMCs. This chain connects TRBV23-1 to TRBJ1-2; TRBD1 aligns across 8 bases. TRBV23-1 is recorded as an ORF, its role being uncertain. This clonotype was obtained from a man aged 35 to 55 in good health and CMV-seropositive. Here the CDR3 DNA reads TGCGCCAGCAGTAAGACAGGGGAAGGGTATGGCTACACCTTC. It yields the protein CASSKTGEGYGYTF.